The sequence of this T cell receptor beta chain was determined in a study of cytomegalovirus exposure and HLA in healthy donors. Study-level background: Genotyping of roughly 400 donors showed that about 83% belonged to the Caucasian-associated ancestry cluster.

Whole-study results and caveats: For most TCR beta V segments, an earlier analysis put the productive rate at about 87% or about 30% of the time.

The CDR3 has 14 residues. CDR1 and CDR2 (germline): LGHNA, YSLEER. Losses at the gene ends were 1 base for V and 5 bases for J; bases not matched to a gene: 5. Primers: 60 Vbeta forward and 13 Jbeta reverse. Here immunoSEQ multiplex PCR was the method, and the copy in TCRdb shows in-frame clones only, minus some. The data show 95,000 to 150,000 clones, roughly 75% seen once. Comment on this clone: Its specificity is unknown.

The sequenced material came from PBMCs. This chain links TRBV4-3 with TRBJ2-7; 7 bases are a match to TRBD1. The clonotype originates from a woman between 50 and 59 years old in good health and CMV-seronegative. CDR3 in amino acids: CASSQGTGGDEQYF. CDR3 DNA: TGCGCCAGCAGCCAAGGGACAGGCGGCGACGAGCAGTACTTC.